This T cell receptor (beta chain) was recorded in a study of cytomegalovirus exposure and HLA in healthy donors. About the study: Clustering assigned about 79% of the approximately 400 genotyped donors to the Caucasian-associated ancestry cluster. General study results and limits: Analysis performed later found under 20,000 TCR beta sequences associated with HLA alleles at 0.05 false discovery rate.

This clone was detected once. Antigen unknown. The germline V gene encodes CDR1 LGHNA and CDR2 YNFKEQ. The V gene end was trimmed by 1 base and the J gene end by 4 bases; junction bases not matched to a gene: 5. The CDR3 has 16 residues. The PCR employed 60 Vbeta primers together with 13 Jbeta primers. Per the original data handling: Later work found 65 million to 90 million unique TCR beta chains, with about 10 million shared. Assay used: immunoSEQ multiplex PCR; TCRdb lists only in-frame clones, some missing. V, J and clone size reflect that table, while D and trimming were determined from the DNA. The data hold some 97,000 clones, with around 80% observed a single time.

The chain recombines TRBV4-2 with TRBJ2-3, with 10 nucleotides matching TRBD2. The receptor was derived from a male donor in good health and CMV-seropositive. Sequenced input: PBMCs. CDR3 sequence: CASSQVSGGDSDTQYF. The CDR3 DNA sequence: TGTGCCAGCAGCCAAGTCAGCGGGGGGGATTCAGATACGCAGTATTTT.